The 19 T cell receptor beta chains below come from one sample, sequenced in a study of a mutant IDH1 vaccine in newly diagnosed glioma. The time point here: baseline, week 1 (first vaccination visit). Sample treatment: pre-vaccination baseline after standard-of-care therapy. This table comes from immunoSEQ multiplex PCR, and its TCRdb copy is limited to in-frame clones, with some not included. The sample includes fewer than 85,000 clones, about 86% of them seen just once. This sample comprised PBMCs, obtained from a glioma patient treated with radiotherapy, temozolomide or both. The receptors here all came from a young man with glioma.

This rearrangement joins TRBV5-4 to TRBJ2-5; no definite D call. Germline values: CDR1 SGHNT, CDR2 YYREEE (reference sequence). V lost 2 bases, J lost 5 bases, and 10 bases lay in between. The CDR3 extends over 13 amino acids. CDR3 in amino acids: CASSLTPEETQYF. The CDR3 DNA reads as TGTGCCAGCAGCTTAACTCCTGAGGAGACCCAGTACTTC.

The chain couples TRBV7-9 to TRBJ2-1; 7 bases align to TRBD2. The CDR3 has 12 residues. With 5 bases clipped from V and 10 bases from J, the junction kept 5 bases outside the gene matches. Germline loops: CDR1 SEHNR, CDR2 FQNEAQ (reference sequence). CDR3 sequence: CASSLDGGEQFF. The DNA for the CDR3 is TGTGCCAGCAGCCTCGACGGGGGGGAGCAGTTCTTC.

CDR3 sequence reads: CASSLVLRGGYTF. DNA of the CDR3: TGTGCCAGCAGCTTGGTGTTAAGGGGTGGCTACACCTTC. V and J are TRBV7-8 and TRBJ1-2, with D possibly matching TRBD1 (5 bases). The CDR3 length is 13 residues. The V end was cut by 3 bases, the J end by 7 bases, with 12 bases between. Looked up from germline, CDR1 is SGHVS and CDR2 is FQNEAQ.

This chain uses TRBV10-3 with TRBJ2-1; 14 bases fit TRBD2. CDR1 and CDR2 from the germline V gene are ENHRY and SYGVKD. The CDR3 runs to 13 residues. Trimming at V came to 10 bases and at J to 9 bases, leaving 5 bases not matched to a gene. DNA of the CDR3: TGTGCCACTAGACTAGCGGGGGGGCCTGAGCAGTTCTTC. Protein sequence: CATRLAGGPEQFF.

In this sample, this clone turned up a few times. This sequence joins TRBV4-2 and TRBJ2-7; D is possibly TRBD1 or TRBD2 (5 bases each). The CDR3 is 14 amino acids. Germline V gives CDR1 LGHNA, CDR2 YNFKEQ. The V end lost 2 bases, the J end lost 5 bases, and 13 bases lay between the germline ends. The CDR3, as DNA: TGTGCCAGCAGCCAAACCCGGGACCCAGACGAGCAGTACTTC. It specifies CASSQTRDPDEQYF.

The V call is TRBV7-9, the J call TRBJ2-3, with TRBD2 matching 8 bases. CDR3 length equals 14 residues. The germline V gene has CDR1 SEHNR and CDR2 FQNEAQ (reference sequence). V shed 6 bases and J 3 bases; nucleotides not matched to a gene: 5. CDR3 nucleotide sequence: TGTGCCAGCAGGGGACTAGTCCATACAGATACGCAGTATTTT. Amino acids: CASRGLVHTDTQYF. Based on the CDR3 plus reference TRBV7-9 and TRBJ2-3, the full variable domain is DTGVSQNPRHKITKRGQNVTFRCDPISEHNRLYWYRQTLGQGPEFLTYFQNEAQLEKSRLLSDRFSAERPKGSFSTLEIQRTEQGDSAMYLCASRGLVHTDTQYFGPGTRLTVL.

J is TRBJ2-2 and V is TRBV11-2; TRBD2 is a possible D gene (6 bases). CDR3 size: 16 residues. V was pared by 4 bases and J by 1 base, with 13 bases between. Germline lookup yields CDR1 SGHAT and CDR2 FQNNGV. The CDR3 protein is CASSSSGLRNTGELFF. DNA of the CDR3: TGTGCCAGCAGCTCCTCGGGACTCCGGAACACCGGGGAGCTGTTTTTT.

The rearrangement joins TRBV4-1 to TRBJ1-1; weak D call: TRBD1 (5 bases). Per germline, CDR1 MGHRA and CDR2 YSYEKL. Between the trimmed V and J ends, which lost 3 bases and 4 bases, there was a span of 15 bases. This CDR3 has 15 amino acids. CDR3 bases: TGCGCCAGCAGCCATGTCGGGACTATGGGCACTGAAGCTTTCTTT. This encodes CASSHVGTMGTEAFF.

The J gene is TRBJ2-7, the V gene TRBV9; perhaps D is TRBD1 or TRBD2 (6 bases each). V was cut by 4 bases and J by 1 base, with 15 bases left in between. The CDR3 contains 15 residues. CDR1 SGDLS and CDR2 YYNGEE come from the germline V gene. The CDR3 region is CASSPRWGASYEQYF. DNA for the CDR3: TGTGCCAGCAGCCCACGCTGGGGGGCTTCCTACGAGCAGTACTTC.

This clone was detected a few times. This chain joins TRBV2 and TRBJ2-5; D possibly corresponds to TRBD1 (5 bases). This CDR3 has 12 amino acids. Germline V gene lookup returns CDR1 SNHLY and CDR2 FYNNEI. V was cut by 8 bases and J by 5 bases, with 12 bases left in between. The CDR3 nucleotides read TGTGCCAGCGCAGGGTTCCGGGAGACCCAGTACTTC. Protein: CASAGFRETQYF.

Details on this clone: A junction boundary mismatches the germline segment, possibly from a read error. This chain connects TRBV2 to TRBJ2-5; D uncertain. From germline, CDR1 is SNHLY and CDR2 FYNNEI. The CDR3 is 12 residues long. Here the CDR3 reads CASRYSQETRYF. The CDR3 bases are TGTGCCAGCAGGTACAGCCAAGAGACCCGGTACTTC. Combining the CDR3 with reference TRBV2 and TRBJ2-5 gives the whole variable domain EPEVTQTPSHQVTQMGQEVILRCVPISNHLYFYWYRQILGQKVEFLVSFYNNEISEKSEIFDDQFSVERPDGSNFTLKIRSTKLEDSAMYFCASRYSQETRYFGPGTRLLVL.

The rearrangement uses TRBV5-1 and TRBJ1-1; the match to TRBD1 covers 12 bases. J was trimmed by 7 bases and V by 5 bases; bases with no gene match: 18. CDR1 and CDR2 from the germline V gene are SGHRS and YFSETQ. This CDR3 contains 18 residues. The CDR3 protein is CASSYPPGTGGAAGEAFF. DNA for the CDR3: TGCGCCAGCAGTTACCCCCCCGGGACAGGGGGCGCAGCGGGTGAAGCTTTCTTT.

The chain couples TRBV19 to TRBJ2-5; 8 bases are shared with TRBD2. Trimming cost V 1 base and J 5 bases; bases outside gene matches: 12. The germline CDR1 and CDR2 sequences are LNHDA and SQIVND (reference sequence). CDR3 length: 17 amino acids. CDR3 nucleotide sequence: TGTGCCAGTAGTATAGTCGGGGGGGCCGGGAGAATGGAGACCCAGTACTTC. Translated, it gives CASSIVGGAGRMETQYF.

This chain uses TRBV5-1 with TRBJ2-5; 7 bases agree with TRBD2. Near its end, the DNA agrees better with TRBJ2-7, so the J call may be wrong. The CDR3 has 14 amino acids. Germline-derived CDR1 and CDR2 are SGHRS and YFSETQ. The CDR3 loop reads CASSLDAGAYEQYF. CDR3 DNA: TGCGCCAGCAGCTTGGACGCGGGGGCCTACGAGCAGTACTTC.

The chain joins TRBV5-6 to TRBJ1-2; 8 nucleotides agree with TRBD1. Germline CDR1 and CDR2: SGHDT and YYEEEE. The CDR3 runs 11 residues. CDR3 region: CATQGAGGYTF. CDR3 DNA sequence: TGTGCTACCCAGGGGGCCGGTGGCTACACCTTC.

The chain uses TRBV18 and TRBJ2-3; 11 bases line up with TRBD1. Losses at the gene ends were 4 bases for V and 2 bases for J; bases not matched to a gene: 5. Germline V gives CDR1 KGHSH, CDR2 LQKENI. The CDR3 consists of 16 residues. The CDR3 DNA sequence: TGTGCCAGCTCACTTGGGACAGGGGGGCCCACAGATACGCAGTATTTT. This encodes CASSLGTGGPTDTQYF. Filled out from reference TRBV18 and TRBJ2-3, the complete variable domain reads NAGVMQNPRHLVRRRGQEARLRCSPMKGHSHVYWYRQLPEEGLKFMVYLQKENIIDESGMPKERFSAEFPKEGPSILRIQQVVRGDSAAYFCASSLGTGGPTDTQYFGPGTRLTVL.

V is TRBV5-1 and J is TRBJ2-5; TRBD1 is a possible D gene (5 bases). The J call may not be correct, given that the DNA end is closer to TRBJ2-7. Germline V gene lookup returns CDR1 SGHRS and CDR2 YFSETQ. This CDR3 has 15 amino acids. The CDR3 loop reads CASSLEEGKGYEQYF. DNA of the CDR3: TGCGCCAGCAGCTTGGAGGAAGGTAAGGGGTACGAGCAGTACTTC.

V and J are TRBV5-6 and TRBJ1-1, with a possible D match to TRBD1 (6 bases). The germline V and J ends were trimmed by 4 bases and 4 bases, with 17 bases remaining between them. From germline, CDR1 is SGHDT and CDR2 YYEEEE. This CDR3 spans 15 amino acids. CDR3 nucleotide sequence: TGTGCCAGCAGCGGGAAACAGGGCTACGGCACTGAAGCTTTCTTT. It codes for CASSGKQGYGTEAFF.

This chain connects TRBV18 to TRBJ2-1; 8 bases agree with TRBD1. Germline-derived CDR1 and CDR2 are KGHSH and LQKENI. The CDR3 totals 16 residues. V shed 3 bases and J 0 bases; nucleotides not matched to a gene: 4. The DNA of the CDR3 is TGTGCCAGCTCACCTTCAGGGACAGGCTCCTACAATGAGCAGTTCTTC. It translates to CASSPSGTGSYNEQFF.